The present entry profiles one T cell receptor beta chain with its context. The data belong to a study of blood T cell repertoires in COVID-19. About the study: Specimens from acute and convalescent COVID-19 originated in the United States, Italy and Spain. The analysed material was cDNA or gDNA that came from T cells, B-cell-depleted T cells, or PBMCs.

In the authors' workflow: Reference gene primers were amplified, and this amplification served to estimate nucleated cell counts. Produced via immunoSEQ multiplex PCR; TCRdb's table is partial and in-frame only. That table gives V, J and clone size, and the DNA gave D and trimming. The sample lists a few hundred thousand clones; roughly 80% were seen once. The length of the CDR3 is 15 residues. Per germline, CDR1 MGHRA and CDR2 YSYEKL. Trimming cost V 1 base and J 6 bases; bases outside gene matches: 6. The J gene is TRBJ1-5, the V gene TRBV4-1, with 7 bases fitting TRBD1. What was sequenced was peripheral blood. The origin of this receptor is a woman aged 55-75 years who had recovered from COVID-19. The CDR3 coding sequence is TGCGCCAGCAGCCAAGGGCAGGGGGACCGTCAGCCCCAGCATTTT. Translation: CASSQGQGDRQPQHF.